One sample yielded the 2 T cell receptor beta chains listed below, sequenced in a study of OX40 agonist ivuxolimab in advanced cancers. The protocol was immunoSEQ multiplex PCR, while the TCRdb copy is restricted to in-frame clones and leaves out a portion. The table lists under 80,000 clones, more than 85% of them singletons. This sample comprised CD4+ or CD8+ T cells sorted from blood, obtained in a trial of the OX40 agonist ivuxolimab. These receptors originate from an adult with an advanced solid tumor such as melanoma, head and neck, liver or kidney cancer.

This chain uses TRBV25-1 with TRBJ1-2; D is unclear. The CDR3 is made up of 14 amino acids. V lost 3 bases and J 0 bases, leaving 8 bases between the germline ends. Germline V gene data show CDR1 as MGHDK and CDR2 as SYGVNS. In DNA, the CDR3 is TGTGCCAGCAGTGACACGTATACTAACTATGGCTACACCTTC. This translates into CASSDTYTNYGYTF.

The chain uses TRBV6-5 and TRBJ2-2; tentative D call: TRBD1 (5 bases). The V gene's germline CDR1 is MNHEY and CDR2 SVGAGI. V dropped 1 base and J dropped 5 bases, with 11 bases sitting between them. The CDR3 contains 15 residues. CDR3 region: CASSYFQGETGELFF. CDR3 in DNA: TGTGCCAGCAGTTACTTCCAGGGTGAAACCGGGGAGCTGTTTTTT.